This TCR beta chain originates from a study of response to subunit inactivated influenza vaccine (dated 2018 in TCRdb). Notes on the research overall: Deep quantitative profiling of the T cell receptor repertoire was used in the study to follow responses to a trivalent subunit inactivated influenza vaccine. Overall study results and their limits: The authors suggested that each seasonal influenza vaccination may recruit only a limited number of new T cells.

For this clonotype: It has no known antigen specificity. Base qualities were left out, and no much larger clone turns up one base away.

Reading from cysteine to phenylalanine, the CDR3 counts 14 amino acids. Just the 42-base CDR3 DNA is kept, in frame starting at base 1. The germline V gene (reference sequence) provides CDR1 DFQATT and CDR2 SNEGSKA. A distance of 23 bases separates the germline ends of V and J, which lose 6 bases and 8 bases respectively. Library creation used RT-PCR. The sequencing machine was an Illumina HiSeq 2500. In TCRdb, the public reads were trimmed at Q25 with fastp and aligned with MiXCR, with productive beta chains retained. Rows are combined by CDR3 protein, so each entry shows the most common genes and DNA. This sample holds roughly 500,000 distinct CDR3 sequences; approximately 17% were observed only once. The top ten constitute less than 4% of the sample.

This TCR came from a man between 50 and 75 years old who received an inactivated influenza vaccine. Donor details come from another sample of the same person, matched by shared clones. This chain is built from TRBV20-1 and TRBJ2-7; the D gene is possibly TRBD2, with 7 bases matching. Sequencing used CD4+ T cells sorted from PBMCs, obtained approximately 25 months after vaccination. The CDR3 reads CSARGGQGSIQQYF. DNA sequence: TGCAGTGCCCGGGGAGGGCAGGGGAGTATTCAGCAGTACTTC.